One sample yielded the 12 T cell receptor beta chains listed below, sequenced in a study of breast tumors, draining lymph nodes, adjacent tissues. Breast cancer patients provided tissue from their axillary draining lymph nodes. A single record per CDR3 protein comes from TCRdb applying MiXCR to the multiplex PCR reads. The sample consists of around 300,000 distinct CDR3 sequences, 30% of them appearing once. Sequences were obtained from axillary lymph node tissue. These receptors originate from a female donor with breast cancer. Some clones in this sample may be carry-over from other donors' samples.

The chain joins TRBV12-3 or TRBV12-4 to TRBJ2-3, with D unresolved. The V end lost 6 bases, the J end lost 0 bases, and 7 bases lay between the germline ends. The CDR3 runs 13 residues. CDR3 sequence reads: CASSRNSTDTQYF. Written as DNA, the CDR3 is TGTGCCAGCAGCAGGAACAGCACAGATACGCAGTATTTT.

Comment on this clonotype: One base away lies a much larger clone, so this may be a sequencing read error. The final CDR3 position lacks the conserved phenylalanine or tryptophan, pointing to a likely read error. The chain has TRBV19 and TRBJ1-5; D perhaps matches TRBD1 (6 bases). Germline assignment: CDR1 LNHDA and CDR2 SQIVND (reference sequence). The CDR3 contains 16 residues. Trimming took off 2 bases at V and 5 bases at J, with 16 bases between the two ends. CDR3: CASSISFRGRDQPQHS. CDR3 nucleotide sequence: TGTGCCAGTAGTATATCGTTCAGGGGAAGAGATCAGCCCCAGCATTCT.

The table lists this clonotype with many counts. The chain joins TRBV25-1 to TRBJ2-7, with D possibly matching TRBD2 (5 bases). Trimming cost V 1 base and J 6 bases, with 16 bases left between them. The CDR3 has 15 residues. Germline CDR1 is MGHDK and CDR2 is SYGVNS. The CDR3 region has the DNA TGTGCCAGCAGTGAATTCAGCGGAGGTCTCGGCGAGCAGTACTTC. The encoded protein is CASSEFSGGLGEQYF.

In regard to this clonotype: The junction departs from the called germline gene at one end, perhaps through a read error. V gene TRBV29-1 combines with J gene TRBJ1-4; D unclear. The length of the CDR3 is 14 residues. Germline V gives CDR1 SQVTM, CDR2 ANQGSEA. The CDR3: CSVGIAAANEKLLF. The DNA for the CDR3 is TGCAGCGTTGGGATAGCGGCAGCTAATGAAAAACTGCTTTTT.

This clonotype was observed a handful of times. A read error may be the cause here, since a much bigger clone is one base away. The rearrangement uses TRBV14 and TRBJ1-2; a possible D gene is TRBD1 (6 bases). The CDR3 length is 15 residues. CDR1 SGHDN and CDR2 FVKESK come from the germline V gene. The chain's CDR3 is CASSPIQGPHYGSTF. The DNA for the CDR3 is TGTGCCAGCAGCCCCATTCAGGGGCCCCACTATGGCTCCACCTTC.

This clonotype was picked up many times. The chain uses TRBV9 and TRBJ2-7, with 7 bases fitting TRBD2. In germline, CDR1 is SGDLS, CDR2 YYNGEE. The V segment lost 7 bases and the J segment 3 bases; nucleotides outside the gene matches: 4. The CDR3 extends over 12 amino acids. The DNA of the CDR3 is TGTGCCAGCGGGAGGGCCGACTACGAGCAGTACTTC. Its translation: CASGRADYEQYF.

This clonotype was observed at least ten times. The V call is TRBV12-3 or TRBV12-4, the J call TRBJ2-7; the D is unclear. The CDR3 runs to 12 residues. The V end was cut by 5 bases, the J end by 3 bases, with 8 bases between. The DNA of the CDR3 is TGTGCCAGCAGTGTGGGGATCTACGAGCAGTACTTC. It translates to CASSVGIYEQYF.

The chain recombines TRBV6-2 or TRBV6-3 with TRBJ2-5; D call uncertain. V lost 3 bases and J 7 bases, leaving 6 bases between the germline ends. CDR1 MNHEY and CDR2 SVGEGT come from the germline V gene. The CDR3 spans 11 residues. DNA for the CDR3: TGTGCCAGCAGTTATGATTCGACCCAGTACTTC. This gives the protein CASSYDSTQYF.

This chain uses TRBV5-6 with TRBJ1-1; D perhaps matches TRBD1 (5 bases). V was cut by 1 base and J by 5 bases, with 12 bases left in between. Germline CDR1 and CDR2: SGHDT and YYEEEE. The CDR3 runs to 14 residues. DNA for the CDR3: TGTGCCAGCAGCTTGATAACGGGACGGACTGAAGCTTTCTTT. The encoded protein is CASSLITGRTEAFF.

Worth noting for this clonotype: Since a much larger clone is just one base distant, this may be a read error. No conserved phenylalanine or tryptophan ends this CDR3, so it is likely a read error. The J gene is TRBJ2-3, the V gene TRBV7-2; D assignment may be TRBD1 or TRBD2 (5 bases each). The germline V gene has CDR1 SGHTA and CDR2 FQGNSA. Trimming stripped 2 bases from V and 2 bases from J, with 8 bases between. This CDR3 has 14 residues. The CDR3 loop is CASSLKGTTDTQYL. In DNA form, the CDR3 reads TGTGCCAGCAGCTTAAAGGGGACCACAGATACGCAGTATCTT.

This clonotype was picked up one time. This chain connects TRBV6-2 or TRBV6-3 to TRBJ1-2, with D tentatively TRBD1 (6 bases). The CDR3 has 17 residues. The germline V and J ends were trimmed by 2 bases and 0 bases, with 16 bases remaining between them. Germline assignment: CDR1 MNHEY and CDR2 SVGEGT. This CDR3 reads CASSYLGQKSANYGYTF. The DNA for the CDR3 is TGTGCCAGCAGTTACCTTGGACAGAAGTCAGCTAACTATGGCTACACCTTC.

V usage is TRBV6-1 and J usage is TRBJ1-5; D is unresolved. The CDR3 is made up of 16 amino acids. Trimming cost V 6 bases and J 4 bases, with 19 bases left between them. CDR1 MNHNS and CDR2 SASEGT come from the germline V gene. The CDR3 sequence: CASRQTALGLNQPQHF. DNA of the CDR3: TGTGCCAGCAGGCAAACAGCCCTGGGGTTAAATCAGCCCCAGCATTTT.